A selection of T cell receptor beta chains follows, all from one sample in a study of T cell responses to AZD1222 COVID-19 vaccine. Repertoires were generated with immunoSEQ multiplex PCR, while TCRdb's copy carries only in-frame clones and drops some. The table records tens of thousands of clones, 65% to 85% of them present only once. The sequenced sample was peripheral blood, obtained on day 0 of AZD1222 vaccination. These receptors were collected from an adult in good health. CDR3s include the opening cysteine and the closing phenylalanine or tryptophan. D genes are given only for firm matches. Rows may omit the clone size; those that give it use once, few, many or a size class.

j_gene: TRBJ1-1; abundance: NA; v_gene: TRBV30; d_gene: NA; CDR3aa: CAWSRTNEAFF; CDR3nt: TGTGCCTGGAGTAGAACGAATGAAGCTTTCTTT
j_gene: TRBJ1-6; abundance: NA; v_gene: TRBV6-1; d_gene: NA; CDR3aa: CASSEERGAGSPLHF; CDR3nt: TGTGCCAGCAGTGAAGAGAGGGGGGCGGGTTCACCCCTCCACTTT
j_gene: TRBJ1-5; abundance: few; v_gene: TRBV7-8; d_gene: NA; CDR3aa: CASSLSSAGQHQPQHF; CDR3nt: TGTGCCAGCAGCTTAAGCAGCGCAGGTCAACATCAGCCCCAGCATTTT
j_gene: TRBJ1-4; abundance: NA; v_gene: TRBV5-1; d_gene: TRBD1; CDR3aa: CASSLVRQGGNEKLFF; CDR3nt: TGCGCCAGCAGCTTGGTCCGACAGGGGGGGAATGAAAAACTGTTTTTT
j_gene: TRBJ2-1; abundance: NA; v_gene: TRBV20-1; d_gene: TRBD2; CDR3aa: CSASKASGREDEQFF; CDR3nt: TGCAGTGCTAGTAAGGCTAGCGGGAGAGAGGATGAGCAGTTCTTC
j_gene: TRBJ1-3; abundance: NA; v_gene: TRBV30; d_gene: NA; CDR3aa: CAFDRTGNTIYF; CDR3nt: TGTGCATTCGACAGGACTGGAAACACCATATATTTT
j_gene: TRBJ1-3; abundance: few; v_gene: TRBV16; d_gene: TRBD1; CDR3aa: CASSQLSWLGTAGNTIYF; CDR3nt: TGTGCCAGCAGCCAATTAAGCTGGCTAGGGACAGCTGGAAACACCATATATTTT
j_gene: TRBJ1-2; abundance: NA; v_gene: TRBV19; d_gene: NA; CDR3aa: CASSITAAYYGYTF; CDR3nt: TGTGCCAGTAGTATAACTGCAGCTTACTATGGCTACACCTTC
j_gene: TRBJ2-1; abundance: NA; v_gene: TRBV6-1; d_gene: TRBD2; CDR3aa: CASSEAAGGGSGSSEQFF; CDR3nt: TGTGCCAGCAGTGAAGCGGCCGGCGGGGGTAGTGGGTCAAGTGAGCAGTTCTTC
j_gene: TRBJ1-2; abundance: NA; v_gene: TRBV4-1; d_gene: NA; CDR3aa: CASSRMRGGYGYTF; CDR3nt: TGCGCCAGCAGCCGTATGAGAGGGGGGTATGGCTACACCTTC
j_gene: TRBJ1-2; abundance: many; v_gene: TRBV19; d_gene: TRBD1; CDR3aa: CATSPDRVDYGYTF; CDR3nt: TGTGCCACCTCCCCGGACAGGGTCGACTATGGCTACACCTTC
j_gene: TRBJ1-6; abundance: NA; v_gene: TRBV10-3; d_gene: NA; CDR3aa: CAITNTPNSPLHF; CDR3nt: TGTGCCATCACTAACACCCCCAATTCACCCCTCCACTTT
j_gene: TRBJ1-5; abundance: NA; v_gene: TRBV11-2; d_gene: NA; CDR3aa: CASSLGGYQPQHF; CDR3nt: TGTGCCAGCAGCTTAGGAGGGTACCAGCCCCAGCATTTT
j_gene: TRBJ1-2; abundance: NA; v_gene: TRBV5-1; d_gene: TRBD1; CDR3aa: CASSLGQGASFGYTF; CDR3nt: TGCGCCAGCAGCTTGGGTCAGGGGGCGTCGTTTGGCTACACCTTC
j_gene: TRBJ2-6; abundance: NA; v_gene: TRBV5-8; d_gene: TRBD2; CDR3aa: CASSFARGAGANVLTF; CDR3nt: TGTGCCAGCAGCTTCGCTCGGGGGGCTGGGGCCAACGTCCTGACTTTC
j_gene: TRBJ2-7; abundance: NA; v_gene: TRBV7-6; d_gene: NA; CDR3aa: CASSLGSRAVYEQYF; CDR3nt: TGTGCCAGCAGCTTAGGGTCACGAGCCGTCTACGAGCAGTACTTC
j_gene: TRBJ2-2; abundance: NA; v_gene: TRBV30; d_gene: NA; CDR3aa: CAWSWGAGTGELFF; CDR3nt: TGTGCCTGGTCGTGGGGGGCGGGCACCGGGGAGCTGTTTTTT
j_gene: TRBJ2-2; abundance: NA; v_gene: TRBV5-1; d_gene: NA; CDR3aa: CASSLGTPGELFF; CDR3nt: TGCGCCAGCAGCCTCGGGACGCCCGGGGAGCTGTTTTTT
j_gene: TRBJ2-5; abundance: NA; v_gene: TRBV7-9; d_gene: TRBD1; CDR3aa: CASSPVTGAPETQYF; CDR3nt: TGTGCCAGCAGCCCTGTTACAGGGGCCCCAGAGACCCAGTACTTC
j_gene: TRBJ2-3; abundance: NA; v_gene: TRBV18; d_gene: NA; CDR3aa: CASSTNQLDTQYF; CDR3nt: TGTGCCAGCTCAACAAACCAGCTAGATACGCAGTATTTT
j_gene: TRBJ2-6; abundance: NA; v_gene: TRBV28; d_gene: NA; CDR3aa: CASSPLWPQSGANVLTF; CDR3nt: TGTGCCAGCAGCCCCCTTTGGCCTCAGTCTGGGGCCAACGTCCTGACTTTC
j_gene: TRBJ1-6; abundance: NA; v_gene: TRBV2; d_gene: TRBD1; CDR3aa: CASSATGGGSGSPLHF; CDR3nt: TGTGCCAGCAGTGCGACAGGGGGCGGATCGGGTTCACCCCTCCACTTT
j_gene: TRBJ2-5; abundance: NA; v_gene: TRBV2; d_gene: TRBD1; CDR3aa: CATRQGKRAIQETQYF; CDR3nt: TGTGCCACTAGACAGGGAAAGAGAGCGATACAAGAGACCCAGTACTTC
j_gene: TRBJ2-5; abundance: NA; v_gene: TRBV11-2; d_gene: NA; CDR3aa: CASSPNGGLKETQYF; CDR3nt: TGTGCCAGCAGCCCAAATGGGGGACTTAAAGAGACCCAGTACTTC
j_gene: TRBJ1-2; abundance: NA; v_gene: TRBV5-1; d_gene: NA; CDR3aa: CASSLVTPDVYGYTF; CDR3nt: TGCGCCAGCAGCTTGGTGACCCCGGACGTTTACGGCTACACCTTC
j_gene: TRBJ2-1; abundance: few; v_gene: TRBV19; d_gene: TRBD2; CDR3aa: CASSISSGGEQFF; CDR3nt: TGTGCCAGTAGTATATCTAGCGGGGGTGAGCAGTTCTTC
j_gene: TRBJ1-5; abundance: NA; v_gene: TRBV4-1; d_gene: NA; CDR3aa: CASSQTREGLAQHF; CDR3nt: TGCGCCAGCAGCCAAACGCGAGAGGGGCTTGCCCAGCATTTT
j_gene: TRBJ2-5; abundance: NA; v_gene: TRBV30; d_gene: NA; CDR3aa: CAWSVPGAGETQYF; CDR3nt: TGTGCCTGGAGTGTACCCGGGGCAGGAGAGACCCAGTACTTC
j_gene: TRBJ2-3; abundance: NA; v_gene: TRBV5-1; d_gene: NA; CDR3aa: CASLPEPKGSTDTQYF; CDR3nt: TGCGCCAGCTTACCCGAGCCGAAGGGGAGCACAGATACGCAGTATTTT
j_gene: TRBJ1-6; abundance: NA; v_gene: TRBV5-6; d_gene: NA; CDR3aa: CASSFNRRYNSPLHF; CDR3nt: TGTGCCAGCAGCTTTAACAGGCGTTATAATTCACCCCTCCACTTT
j_gene: TRBJ1-4; abundance: NA; v_gene: TRBV19; d_gene: NA; CDR3aa: CASSIKLTGFNEKLFF; CDR3nt: TGTGCCAGTAGTATTAAGTTAACAGGGTTTAATGAAAAACTGTTTTTT
j_gene: TRBJ2-1; abundance: NA; v_gene: TRBV24-1; d_gene: NA; CDR3aa: CATSDDTGYNEQFF; CDR3nt: TGTGCCACCAGTGATGATACTGGTTACAATGAGCAGTTCTTC
j_gene: TRBJ1-4; abundance: NA; v_gene: TRBV6-5; d_gene: NA; CDR3aa: CASSPSRATNEKLFF; CDR3nt: TGTGCCAGCAGTCCTTCCAGAGCAACTAATGAAAAACTGTTTTTT
j_gene: TRBJ2-1; abundance: NA; v_gene: TRBV5-1; d_gene: NA; CDR3aa: CASSLVFYEQFF; CDR3nt: TGCGCCAGCAGCTTGGTATTCTATGAGCAGTTCTTC
j_gene: TRBJ2-5; abundance: NA; v_gene: TRBV7-6; d_gene: TRBD1; CDR3aa: CASSSTQGAGETQYF; CDR3nt: TGTGCCAGCAGCTCGACACAGGGGGCGGGAGAGACCCAGTACTTC
j_gene: TRBJ2-7; abundance: NA; v_gene: TRBV6-5; d_gene: NA; CDR3aa: CASRSESYEQYF; CDR3nt: TGTGCCAGCAGATCAGAGTCCTACGAGCAGTACTTC
j_gene: TRBJ1-2; abundance: NA; v_gene: TRBV5-6; d_gene: TRBD1; CDR3aa: CASSLRTGRGGYTF; CDR3nt: TGTGCCAGCAGCTTAAGGACAGGGCGAGGTGGCTACACCTTC
j_gene: TRBJ2-5; abundance: NA; v_gene: TRBV2; d_gene: NA; CDR3aa: CASSVIGGGAQYF; CDR3nt: TGTGCCAGCAGTGTGATAGGGGGCGGGGCCCAGTACTTC
j_gene: TRBJ1-2; abundance: NA; v_gene: TRBV28; d_gene: NA; CDR3aa: CASSFEGPYGYTF; CDR3nt: TGTGCCAGCAGTTTTGAGGGACCCTATGGCTACACCTTC
j_gene: TRBJ2-1; abundance: NA; v_gene: TRBV28; d_gene: NA; CDR3aa: CASSLPESSYNEQFF; CDR3nt: TGTGCCAGCAGTTTACCAGAAAGCTCCTACAATGAGCAGTTCTTC
j_gene: TRBJ2-1; abundance: NA; v_gene: TRBV30; d_gene: NA; CDR3aa: CAWSATAVNEQFF; CDR3nt: TGTGCCTGGAGTGCGACAGCCGTCAATGAGCAGTTCTTC